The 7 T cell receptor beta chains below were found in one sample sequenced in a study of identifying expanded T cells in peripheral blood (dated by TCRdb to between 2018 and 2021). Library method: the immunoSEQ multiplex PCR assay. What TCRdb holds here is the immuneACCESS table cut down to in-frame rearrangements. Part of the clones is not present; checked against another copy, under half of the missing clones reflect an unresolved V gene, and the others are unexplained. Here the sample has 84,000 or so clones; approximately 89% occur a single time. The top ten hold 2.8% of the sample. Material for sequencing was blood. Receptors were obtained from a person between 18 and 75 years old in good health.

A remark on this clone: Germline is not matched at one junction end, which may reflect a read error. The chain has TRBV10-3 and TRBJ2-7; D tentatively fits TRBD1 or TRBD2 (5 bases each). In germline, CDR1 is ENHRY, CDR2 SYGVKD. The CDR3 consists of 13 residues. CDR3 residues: CASSYSGDDEQYF. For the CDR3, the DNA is TGTGCCAGCAGTTACTCCGGGGACGACGAGCAGTACTTC.

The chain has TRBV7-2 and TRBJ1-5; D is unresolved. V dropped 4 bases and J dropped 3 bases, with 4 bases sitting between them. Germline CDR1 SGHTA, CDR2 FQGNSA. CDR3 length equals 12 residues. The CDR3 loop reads CASSSPNQPQHF. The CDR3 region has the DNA TGTGCCAGCAGCTCCCCCAATCAGCCCCAGCATTTT.

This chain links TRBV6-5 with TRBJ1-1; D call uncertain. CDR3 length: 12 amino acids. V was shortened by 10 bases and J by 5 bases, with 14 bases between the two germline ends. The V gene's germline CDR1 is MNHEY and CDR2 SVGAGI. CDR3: CATGRVGTEAFF. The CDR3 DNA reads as TGTGCCACCGGGCGGGTTGGGACTGAAGCTTTCTTT.

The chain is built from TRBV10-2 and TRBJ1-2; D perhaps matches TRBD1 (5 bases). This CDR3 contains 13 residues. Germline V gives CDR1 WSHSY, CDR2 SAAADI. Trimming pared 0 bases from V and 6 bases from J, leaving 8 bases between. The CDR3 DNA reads TGCGCCAGCAGTGAGTCTCCCAGGGATGGCTACACCTTC. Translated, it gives CASSESPRDGYTF.

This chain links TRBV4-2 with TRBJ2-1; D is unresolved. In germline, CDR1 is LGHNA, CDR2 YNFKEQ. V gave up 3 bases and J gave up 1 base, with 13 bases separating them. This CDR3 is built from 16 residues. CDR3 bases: TGTGCCAGCAGCCAGCTTAATCCCCTTTCCTACAATGAGCAGTTCTTC. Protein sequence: CASSQLNPLSYNEQFF.

This CDR3 reads CASGLVILRSSYNSPLHF. The CDR3, as DNA: TGTGCTAGTGGTTTGGTAATTCTCCGCAGCTCCTATAATTCACCCCTCCACTTT. The chain uses TRBV12-5 and TRBJ1-6; D remains unclear. This CDR3 region has 18 residues. Trimming stripped 0 bases from V and 0 bases from J, with 12 bases between. Germline V CDR1 and CDR2: LGHNT, FRNRAP.

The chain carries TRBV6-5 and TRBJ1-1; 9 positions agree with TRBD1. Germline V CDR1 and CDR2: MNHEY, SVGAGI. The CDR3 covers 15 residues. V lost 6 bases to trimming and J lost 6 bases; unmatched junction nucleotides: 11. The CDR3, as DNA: TGTGCCAGCAGCGAGGGGGACAGGGAAGTCTCTGAAGCTTTCTTT. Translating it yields CASSEGDREVSEAFF.